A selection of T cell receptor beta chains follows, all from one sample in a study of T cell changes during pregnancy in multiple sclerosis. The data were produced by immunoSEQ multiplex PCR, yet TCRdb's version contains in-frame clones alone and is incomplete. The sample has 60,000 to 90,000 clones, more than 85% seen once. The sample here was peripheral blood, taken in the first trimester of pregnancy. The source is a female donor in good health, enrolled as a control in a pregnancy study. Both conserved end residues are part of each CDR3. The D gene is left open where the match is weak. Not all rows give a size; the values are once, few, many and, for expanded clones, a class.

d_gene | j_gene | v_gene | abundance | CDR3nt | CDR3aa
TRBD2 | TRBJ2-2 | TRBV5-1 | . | TGCGCCAGCAGCCGTGGGGGGGCGAACACCGGGGAGCTGTTTTTT | CASSRGGANTGELFF
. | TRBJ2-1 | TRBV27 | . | TGTGCCAGCAGTTTAGGCGGGATAGATGACAATGAGCAGTTCTTC | CASSLGGIDDNEQFF
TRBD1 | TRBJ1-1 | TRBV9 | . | TGTGCCAGCAGCGTTGGGACAGCGACTGAAGCTTTCTTT | CASSVGTATEAFF
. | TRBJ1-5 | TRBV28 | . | TGTGCCAGCTCAGTTTCCCAGCCCCAGCATTTT | CASSVSQPQHF
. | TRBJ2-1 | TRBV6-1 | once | TGTGCCAGCAGTGGGACAGAGTACTCCTACAATGAGCAGTTCTTC | CASSGTEYSYNEQFF
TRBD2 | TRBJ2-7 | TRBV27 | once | TGTGCCAGCAGTTCCCACAGCGGGATGTACGAGCAGTACTTC | CASSSHSGMYEQYF
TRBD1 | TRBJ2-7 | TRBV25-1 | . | TGTGCCAGCAGTGAATCTGGACAGGGCTCCTACGAGCAGTACTTC | CASSESGQGSYEQYF
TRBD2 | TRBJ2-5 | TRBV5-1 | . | TGCGCCAGCAGCCGGGGGACTAGCGGGAGAGGGGAGACCCAGTACTTC | CASSRGTSGRGETQYF
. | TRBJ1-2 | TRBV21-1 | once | TGTGCCAGCAGCTGCCGTATAGGGGGACGGAGAAATAACTATGGCTACACCTTC | CASSCRIGGRRNNYGYTF
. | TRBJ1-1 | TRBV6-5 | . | TGTGCCAGCAGACAGGGCCAGAACACTGAAGCTTTCTTT | CASRQGQNTEAFF
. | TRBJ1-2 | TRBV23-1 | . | TGCGCCAGCAGTCGAACTGGGGCTAGATATGGCTACACCTTC | CASSRTGARYGYTF
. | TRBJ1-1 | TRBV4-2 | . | TGTGCCAGCAGCCAAGGCGGGTGGACTGAAGCTTTCTTT | CASSQGGWTEAFF
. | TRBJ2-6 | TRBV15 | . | TGTGCCACCAGCAGAGCGGGTTTCGACTCTGGGGCCAACGTCCTGACTTTC | CATSRAGFDSGANVLTF
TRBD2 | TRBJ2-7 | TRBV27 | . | TGTGCCAGCAGTTTAGGGACTAGCTACGAGCAGTACTTC | CASSLGTSYEQYF
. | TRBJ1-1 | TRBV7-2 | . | TGTGCCAGCAGTAAACAGGGGAACACTGAAGCTTTCTTT | CASSKQGNTEAFF
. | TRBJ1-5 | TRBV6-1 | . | TGTGCCAGCAGGGGGCCTAGCAATCAGCCCCAGCATTTT | CASRGPSNQPQHF
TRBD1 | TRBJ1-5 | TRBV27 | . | TGTGCCAGCAGTTTTACAGGGGCGGATCAGCCCCAGCATTTT | CASSFTGADQPQHF
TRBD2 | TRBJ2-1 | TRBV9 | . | TGTGCCAGCAGCGCCGACCCGTTAGCGGGCCACAATGAGCAGTTCTTC | CASSADPLAGHNEQFF
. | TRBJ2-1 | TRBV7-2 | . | TGTGCCAGCAGCGTCGTTATGACAAACTACAATGAGCAGTTCTTC | CASSVVMTNYNEQFF
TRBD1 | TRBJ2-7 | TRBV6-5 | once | TGTGCCAGCAGTTACAAGGACAGGGGAGGCTACGAGCAGTACTTC | CASSYKDRGGYEQYF
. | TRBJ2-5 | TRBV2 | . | TGTGCCAGCAGTGTGTCGGAAGAGACCCAGTACTTC | CASSVSEETQYF
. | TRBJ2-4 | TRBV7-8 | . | TGTGCCAGCAGCTCAATAGTTCGGGACAAAAACATTCAGTACTTC | CASSSIVRDKNIQYF
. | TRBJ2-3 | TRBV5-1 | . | TGCGCCAGCAGCTTGGAGGGGGAGGATACGCAGTATTTT | CASSLEGEDTQYF
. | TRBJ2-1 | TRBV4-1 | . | TGCGCCAGCAGCCCTAGCCCGCGCGGCAATGAGCAGTTCTTC | CASSPSPRGNEQFF
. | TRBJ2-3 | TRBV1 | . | TGCACCAGCAGCAGGAGACTACCAGATACGCAGTATTTT | CTSSRRLPDTQYF
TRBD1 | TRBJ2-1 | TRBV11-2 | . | TGTGCCAGCAGCTTAGCGAGGGTGCGGACAGGGGATAACAATGAGCAGTTCTTC | CASSLARVRTGDNNEQFF
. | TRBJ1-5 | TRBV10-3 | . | TGTGCCATCAGTCTGGGAGGGCGGGATCAGCCCCAGCATTTT | CAISLGGRDQPQHF
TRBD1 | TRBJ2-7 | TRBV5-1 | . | TGCGCCAGCAGCTTGACAGGGGAAGGGTACGAGCAGTACTTC | CASSLTGEGYEQYF
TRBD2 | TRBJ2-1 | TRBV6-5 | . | TGTGCCAGCACCCGACTAGCGGGAGGGGTTGAGCAGTTCTTC | CASTRLAGGVEQFF
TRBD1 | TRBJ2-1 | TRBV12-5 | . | TGTGCTAGTGCGGTGGGACAGGAGTCCTACAATGAGCAGTTCTTC | CASAVGQESYNEQFF
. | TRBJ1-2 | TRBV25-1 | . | TGTGCCAGCAGTTCCAGACAGTACCTATATGGCTACACCTTC | CASSSRQYLYGYTF
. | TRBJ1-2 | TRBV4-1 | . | TGCGCCAGCAGCGGTCATCGAGATAGTAACTATGGCTACACCTTC | CASSGHRDSNYGYTF
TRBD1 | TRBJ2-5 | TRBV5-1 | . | TGCGCCAGCAGCGGGCAGGGGGCCCAAGAGACCCAGTACTTC | CASSGQGAQETQYF
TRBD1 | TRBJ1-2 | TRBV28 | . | TGTGCCAGCCGTCCTAGCCGGGGACAGGGAAGGTATGGCTACACCTTC | CASRPSRGQGRYGYTF
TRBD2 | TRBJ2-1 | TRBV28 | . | TGTGCCACAGAGCGGGAGGCCTCCTACAATGAGCAGTTCTTC | CATEREASYNEQFF
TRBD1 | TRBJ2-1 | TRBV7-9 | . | TGTGCCAGCAGTCCTTTACAGGGGGTAACCTACAATGAGCAGTTCTTC | CASSPLQGVTYNEQFF
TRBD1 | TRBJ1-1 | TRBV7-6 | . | TGTGCCAGCAGCACCCAGCAGACAGGGGGCTCTATGAACACTGAAGCTTTCTTT | CASSTQQTGGSMNTEAFF
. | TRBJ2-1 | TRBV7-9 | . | TGTGCCAGCAGCTACCCGGGACAAGTATACAATGAGCAGTTCTTC | CASSYPGQVYNEQFF
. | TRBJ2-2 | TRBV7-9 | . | TGTGCCAGCAGCGTACAGGGAAAGAACACCGGGGAGCTGTTTTTT | CASSVQGKNTGELFF
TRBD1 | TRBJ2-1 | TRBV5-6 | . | TGTGCCAGCAGCTTGGACCAGGGGGATGAGCAGTTCTTC | CASSLDQGDEQFF
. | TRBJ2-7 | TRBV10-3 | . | TGTGCCACTTGCCTGGACTTACCCTACGAGCAGTACTTC | CATCLDLPYEQYF
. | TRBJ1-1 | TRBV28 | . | TGTGCCAGCAGTTTATCCGGACAGTTTGAAGCTTTCTTT | CASSLSGQFEAFF
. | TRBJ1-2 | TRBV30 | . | TGTGCCTGGAGTTTCCGTCGAGAGGCCTATGGCTACACCTTC | CAWSFRREAYGYTF
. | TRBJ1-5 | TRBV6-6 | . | TGTGCCAGCAGTTATCTTTCAGGGGTCAATCAGCCCCAGCATTTT | CASSYLSGVNQPQHF
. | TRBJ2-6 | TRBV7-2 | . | TGTGCCAGCAGCCGCCCGGGAGGGGCCAACGTCCTGACTTTC | CASSRPGGANVLTF
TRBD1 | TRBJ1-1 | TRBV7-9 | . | TGTGCCAGCAGCTTGACAGGGGAGGGCACTGAAGCTTTCTTT | CASSLTGEGTEAFF
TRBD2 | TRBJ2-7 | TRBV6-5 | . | TGTGCCAGCAGTTACTCGAAGTCTAGCGGGAGTTACGAGCAGTACTTC | CASSYSKSSGSYEQYF
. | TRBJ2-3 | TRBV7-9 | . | TGTGCCAGCAGCTTATCCCCCCCGAGCACAGATACGCAGTATTTT | CASSLSPPSTDTQYF
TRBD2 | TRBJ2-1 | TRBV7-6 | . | TGTGCCAGCAGCTCCCGGACGGGGAGGGATGAGCAGTTCTTC | CASSSRTGRDEQFF
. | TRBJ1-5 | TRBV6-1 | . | TGTGCCAGCAGTGAAGCGGGGGGGGCTCAGCCCCAGCATTTT | CASSEAGGAQPQHF